A selection of T cell receptor beta chains follows, all from one sample in a study of blood T cell repertoires in COVID-19. Here immunoSEQ multiplex PCR was the method, and the copy in TCRdb shows in-frame clones only, minus some. Of around 400,000 clones listed, 70% to 90% were seen once; the top ten hold about 2.5%. What was sequenced was peripheral blood. These receptors were taken from an older woman with COVID-19, enrolled during active disease. CDR3s include the opening cysteine and the closing phenylalanine or tryptophan. D genes are given only for firm matches.

d_call,v_call,cdr3_aa
.,TRBV7-9,CASSLHQVDEQYF
.,TRBV3-1/TRBV3-2,CASSTRTGGGSYEQYF
.,TRBV19,CASSRTINQPQHF
.,TRBV5-1,CASSLGTLWDTQYF
TRBD2,TRBV7-8,CASSKSSGGGDTQYF
TRBD1,TRBV3-1/TRBV3-2,CASKVGTGGTGELFF
TRBD2,TRBV7-2,CASSLVAGGYEQYF
.,TRBV23-1,CASSQAGRAGNTIYF
TRBD1,TRBV25-1,CASSEQQGINSPLHF
.,TRBV6-6,CASRRDGPYEQYF
.,TRBV6-5,CASGRGASNQPQHF
.,TRBV7-6,CASSLERGGAGPEAFF